Listed here are 29 T cell receptor beta chains from one sample, sequenced in a study of early T cells in non-severe SARS-CoV-2 infection. TCRdb used MiXCR to reprocess the 5' RACE reads, holding one entry per CDR3 protein. The top ten clones hold around a fifth of a sample with roughly 45,000 distinct CDR3 sequences, about 9.9% of them seen once. Sequencing was done on a sample of whole blood. These receptors all stem from an adult who was a healthcare worker with PCR-confirmed SARS-CoV-2 infection or an uninfected control (not recorded which).

The sample holds many counts of this clonotype. The chain joins TRBV20-1 to TRBJ2-1; perhaps TRBD2 as D (5 bases). V lost 4 bases and J 4 bases, leaving 8 bases between the germline ends. This CDR3 region has 12 residues. In germline, CDR1 is DFQATT, CDR2 SNEGSKA (reference sequence). The CDR3 region has the DNA TGCAGTGCTACGGGGATGTACAATGAGCAGTTCTTC. Translated, it gives CSATGMYNEQFF.

Note on this clonotype: A single base separates this from a much larger clone, so it may be a read error. The chain has TRBV12-3 or TRBV12-4 and TRBJ2-7; D call uncertain. V lost 4 bases, J lost 4 bases, and 5 bases lay in between. CDR3 length equals 11 residues. The CDR3 region is CASSSWYEQYF. The CDR3 DNA sequence: TGTGCCAGCAGTTCCTGGTACGAGCAGTACTTC.

The chain recombines TRBV3-2 with TRBJ2-2; the table's D gene call, TRBD2, was not cross checked with the DNA. TRBV3-2 is labeled a pseudogene. The CDR3 consists of 16 residues. The CDR3 DNA reads TGTGCCAGCAGCTCTCTAGCGGGAGGGCCTACCGGGGAGCTGTTTTTT. It specifies CASSSLAGGPTGELFF.

This clonotype was observed many times. The chain couples TRBV20-1 to TRBJ2-7, with 9 bases identical to TRBD2. CDR3 size: 14 residues. Germline values: CDR1 DFQATT, CDR2 SNEGSKA (reference sequence). With 1 base clipped from V and 6 bases from J, the junction kept 7 bases outside the gene matches. The CDR3 DNA sequence: TGCAGTGCTAGAGTTTCCGCGGGAGGGCGCGAGCAGTACTTC. Protein sequence: CSARVSAGGREQYF.

This clonotype showed up many times. V and J are TRBV6-6 and TRBJ1-1, with D perhaps matching TRBD1 (5 bases). Trimming removed 4 bases at V and 4 bases at J, with 13 bases between. Germline loops: CDR1 MNHNY, CDR2 SVGAGI (reference sequence). CDR3 length: 14 residues. The CDR3 sequence: CASSLGRRATEAFF. As DNA, the CDR3 is TGTGCCAGCAGTTTGGGACGGAGAGCCACTGAAGCTTTCTTT.

This chain's CDR3 is CASSQRQVQETQYF. The CDR3 DNA follows: TGTGCCAGCAGCCAAAGACAAGTACAAGAGACCCAGTACTTC. J is TRBJ2-5 and V is TRBV3-2. TRBV3-2 is a recognized pseudogene. The CDR3 length is 14 residues.

The rearrangement uses TRBV6-1 and TRBJ2-7; D is perhaps TRBD2 (5 bases). CDR1 MNHNS and CDR2 SASEGT come from the germline V gene. V lost 5 bases and J 2 bases, leaving 13 bases between the germline ends. The CDR3 consists of 14 residues. The DNA of the CDR3 is TGTGCCAGCAGTCGCGCGGGCGAGGCCTACGAGCAGTACTTC. Amino acids: CASSRAGEAYEQYF.

This clonotype was counted many times. This chain links TRBV3-1 with TRBJ2-7; D is possibly TRBD1 (5 bases). Per germline, CDR1 LGHDT and CDR2 YNNKEL (reference sequence). Trimming took off 1 base at V and 2 bases at J, with 9 bases between the two ends. This CDR3 has 14 residues. This chain's CDR3 is CASSQVKGPYEQYF. The DNA of the CDR3 is TGTGCCAGCAGCCAAGTTAAGGGGCCCTACGAGCAGTACTTC.

This clonotype was detected many times. This chain joins TRBV29-1 and TRBJ1-2; 7 nucleotides line up with TRBD1. There are 12 residues in the CDR3. The germline gives CDR1 SQVTM, CDR2 ANQGSEA. The trim removed 6 bases at V and 8 bases at J, leaving 9 bases unmatched. CDR3 sequence: CSVSTGTEGYTF. The CDR3 nucleotides are TGCAGCGTATCGACAGGGACGGAGGGCTACACCTTC.

At least ten counts were recorded for this clonotype. This chain uses TRBV6-5 with TRBJ2-7; TRBD1 matches 9 bases. V lost 0 bases, J lost 6 bases, and 9 bases stayed unmatched. The length of the CDR3 is 16 residues. The germline CDR1 and CDR2 sequences are MNHEY and SVGAGI. CDR3 bases: TGTGCCAGCAGTTACTCGACGAGACAGGGGGAAAGCGAGCAGTACTTC. This gives the protein CASSYSTRQGESEQYF.

This clonotype appeared many times. The rearrangement uses TRBV2 and TRBJ2-2; 7 positions match TRBD1. V trimming: 11 bases; J trimming: 5 bases; junction bases outside the gene matches: 8. The V gene's germline CDR1 is SNHLY and CDR2 FYNNEI. The CDR3 consists of 13 residues. DNA of the CDR3: TGTGCCGGCGGACAGGACCTTACCGGGGAGCTGTTTTTT. It encodes CAGGQDLTGELFF. Drawing the rest from reference TRBV2 and TRBJ2-2, the complete variable domain is EPEVTQTPSHQVTQMGQEVILRCVPISNHLYFYWYRQILGQKVEFLVSFYNNEISEKSEIFDDQFSVERPDGSNFTLKIRSTKLEDSAMYFCAGGQDLTGELFFGEGSRLTVL.

This clonotype was found a few times. This chain uses TRBV6-2 or TRBV6-3 with TRBJ2-1, with D possibly matching TRBD2 (5 bases). Germline V CDR1 and CDR2: MNHEY, SVGEGT. This CDR3 has 17 amino acids. Trimming took off 8 bases at V and 4 bases at J, with 24 bases between the two ends. CDR3 sequence reads: CASSLTSLGTGYNEQFF. In nucleotides, the CDR3 is TGTGCCAGCTCCCTAACCAGCCTAGGTACGGGGTACAATGAGCAGTTCTTC.

This clonotype was seen a few times. The chain carries TRBV4-1 and TRBJ2-5, with D unresolved. The CDR3 spans 14 residues. Looked up from germline, CDR1 is MGHRA and CDR2 is YSYEKL. Between the trimmed V and J ends, which lost 0 bases and 5 bases, there was a span of 10 bases. CDR3 amino acids: CASSQESSYETQYF. The CDR3 DNA reads as TGCGCCAGCAGCCAAGAATCATCCTACGAGACCCAGTACTTC.

J is TRBJ2-6 and V is TRBV18; the D call may be TRBD1 or TRBD2 (5 bases each). Germline CDR1 KGHSH, CDR2 LQKENI. The CDR3 loop spans 16 amino acids. V lost 0 bases and J lost 2, with 8 bases in between. The chain's CDR3 is CASSPPPGPGANVLTF. The CDR3 nucleotides are TGTGCCAGCTCACCACCGCCGGGGCCTGGGGCCAACGTCCTGACTTTC. The full variable domain, completed using reference TRBV18 and TRBJ2-6, is NAGVMQNPRHLVRRRGQEARLRCSPMKGHSHVYWYRQLPEEGLKFMVYLQKENIIDESGMPKERFSAEFPKEGPSILRIQQVVRGDSAAYFCASSPPPGPGANVLTFGAGSRLTVL.

This clonotype was picked up many times. V usage is TRBV5-1 and J usage is TRBJ2-3; 7 bases match TRBD2. From germline, CDR1 is SGHRS and CDR2 YFSETQ. Germline trimming cut 5 bases from V and 3 bases from J; bases unmatched to any gene: 3. This CDR3 contains 13 residues. The DNA of the CDR3 is TGCGCCAGCAGTGCGGGAGCGACAGATACGCAGTATTTT. Its translation is CASSAGATDTQYF.

This clonotype was recorded many times. The genes are TRBV24-1 and TRBJ2-5; TRBD1 aligns across 7 bases. The V and J ends lost 3 bases and 0 bases, in that order; junction bases with no gene match: 6. The CDR3 covers 16 residues. The germline V gene has CDR1 KGHDR and CDR2 SFDVKD. CDR3 protein: CATSDPTGIYQETQYF. CDR3 coding DNA: TGTGCCACCAGTGATCCGACAGGGATCTACCAAGAGACCCAGTACTTC.

The chain couples TRBV9 to TRBJ2-7; possibly TRBD1 for D (6 bases). Germline lookup yields CDR1 SGDLS and CDR2 YYNGEE. The CDR3 totals 14 residues. V lost 2 bases and J 3 bases, leaving 12 bases between the germline ends. The CDR3 DNA is TGTGCCAGCAGCGTTGGTTCAGGGGACTACGAGCAGTACTTC. Its translation is CASSVGSGDYEQYF.

The chain recombines TRBV18 with TRBJ2-2; perhaps TRBD2 as D (5 bases). Trimming removed 0 bases at V and 4 bases at J, with 12 bases between. This CDR3 has 16 amino acids. Germline CDR1 reads KGHSH; CDR2 reads LQKENI. CDR3 region: CASSPPGSLVTGELFF. In DNA form, the CDR3 reads TGTGCCAGCTCACCACCAGGGAGTCTGGTCACCGGGGAGCTGTTTTTT.

V and J are TRBV7-2 and TRBJ2-3; tentative D call: TRBD1 (6 bases). Germline CDR1 and CDR2: SGHTA and FQGNSA. Trimming cost V 8 bases and J 2 bases, with 8 bases left between them. CDR3 length: 12 amino acids. CDR3 in DNA: TGTGCCAGCGGACAGTACACAGATACGCAGTATTTT. Translation: CASGQYTDTQYF.

This clonotype has a handful of counts. The V gene is TRBV20-1, the J gene TRBJ2-7; D call uncertain. The germline gives CDR1 DFQATT, CDR2 SNEGSKA (reference sequence). Deletions cut 3 bases from V and 7 bases from J, with 10 bases between. The CDR3 contains 11 residues. The CDR3 region is CSARGLVEQYF. CDR3 nucleotide sequence: TGCAGTGCTAGGGGTCTCGTTGAGCAGTACTTC.

This clonotype was detected ten times or more. The chain carries TRBV5-6 and TRBJ2-2; D uncertain. The germline V gene has CDR1 SGHDT and CDR2 YYEEEE. Deletions cut 4 bases from V and 3 bases from J, with 10 bases between. The CDR3 loop spans 14 amino acids. For the CDR3, the DNA is TGTGCCAGCAGCCCTCATGTGGACACCGGGGAGCTGTTTTTT. Translated, it gives CASSPHVDTGELFF.

This clonotype was picked up a small number of times. The V and J genes are TRBV15 and TRBJ2-2, with TRBD1 identical over 9 bases. CDR3 length: 16 residues. With V trimmed by 1 base and J by 7 bases, 7 bases remained unmatched. Germline values: CDR1 LNHNV, CDR2 YYDKDF (reference sequence). This CDR3 reads CATSRGGQGEGGELFF. CDR3 in DNA: TGTGCCACCAGCAGAGGGGGACAGGGAGAAGGCGGGGAGCTGTTTTTT.

This clonotype was counted ten times or more. The chain is built from TRBV7-9 and TRBJ1-2; tentative D call: TRBD1 (5 bases). V dropped 1 base and J dropped 0 bases, with 9 bases sitting between them. The CDR3 runs 15 residues. CDR1 is SEHNR, CDR2 FQNEAQ, per germline (reference sequence). The CDR3 loop reads CASSLEGSSNYGYTF. CDR3 in DNA: TGTGCCAGCAGCTTAGAGGGGTCCTCTAACTATGGCTACACCTTC.

The chain's CDR3 is CSARSQGPYEQYF. In DNA form, the CDR3 reads TGCAGTGCTAGATCCCAGGGTCCCTACGAGCAGTACTTC. The chain carries TRBV20-1 and TRBJ2-7; tentatively, D is TRBD1 (5 bases). Germline values: CDR1 DFQATT, CDR2 SNEGSKA (reference sequence). The CDR3 has 13 amino acids. Trimming removed 2 bases at V and 2 bases at J, with 10 bases between.

V and J are TRBV20-1 and TRBJ2-7, with 8 nucleotides matching TRBD2. The CDR3 is 14 amino acids. The germline V gene encodes CDR1 DFQATT and CDR2 SNEGSKA (reference sequence). Trimming removed 6 bases from V and 4 bases from J; junction bases left unmatched: 11. The CDR3 DNA is TGCAGTGCCACCCGGGGGGGGGTGTCTTACGAGCAGTACTTC. It specifies CSATRGGVSYEQYF.

In this sample, this clonotype turned up many times. CDR3 in DNA: TGTGCCAGCAGCTTGGAAGGGGTGAACCCGAACACTGAAGCTTTCTTT. Protein product: CASSLEGVNPNTEAFF. The gene calls are TRBV5-4 and TRBJ1-1; D may be TRBD1 (5 bases). Germline CDR1 SGHNT, CDR2 YYREEE (reference sequence). The V end lost 0 bases, the J end lost 1 base, and 13 bases lay between the germline ends. The CDR3 loop spans 16 amino acids.

This clonotype was recorded at least ten times. The CDR3 sequence is CSARDQAAKPQHF. The CDR3, as DNA: TGCAGTGCTAGAGATCAGGCAGCCAAGCCCCAGCATTTT. V is TRBV20-1 and J is TRBJ1-5; D is ambiguous. Germline CDR1 is DFQATT and CDR2 is SNEGSKA (reference sequence). This CDR3 is 13 amino acids long. Trimming took 0 bases from V and 8 from J, leaving 11 bases between them.

This clonotype has a count of ten or more. The V call is TRBV4-3, the J call TRBJ1-6; the D is unclear. The CDR3 totals 17 residues. The V and J ends lost 2 bases and 3 bases respectively, with 14 bases between them. In germline, CDR1 is LGHNA, CDR2 YSLEER. The CDR3 loop is CASSQKVWGFYNSPLHF. CDR3 bases: TGCGCCAGCAGCCAAAAAGTCTGGGGTTTCTATAATTCACCCCTCCACTTT.

The chain is built from TRBV20-1 and TRBJ2-1; the match to TRBD2 covers 10 bases. CDR3 length equals 16 residues. J was trimmed by 3 bases and V by 3 bases; bases with no gene match: 8. Germline assignment: CDR1 DFQATT and CDR2 SNEGSKA (reference sequence). The CDR3 reads CSASSIAGGNYNEQFF. As DNA, the CDR3 is TGCAGTGCTAGTTCCATAGCGGGAGGAAACTACAATGAGCAGTTCTTC.